This T cell receptor (beta chain) was documented in a study of blood T cell repertoires in COVID-19. The wider study: The origin of the acute and convalescent COVID-19 samples was the United States, Italy and Spain. From T cells, B-cell-depleted T cells, or PBMCs came the material, which was cDNA or gDNA.

Original processing notes: Using reference gene primer amplification, nucleated cell counts were estimated. The method was immunoSEQ multiplex PCR; TCRdb's version includes in-frame clones alone and lacks a portion of them. V and J calls and clone size follow that table, whereas D and trimming were derived from the DNA. The profile covers about 52,000 clones, with more than 80% appearing a single time and approximately 15% taken by the ten largest. The sequence came from a human donor in a cohort sampled during active COVID-19. Material: peripheral blood.

The CDR3 DNA sequence: TGTGCCAGCAGTTCCTCCGGACAACTCCTAAACACTGGCTACACCTTC. Amino acid sequence: CASSSSGQLLNTGYTF. The J gene is TRBJ1-2, the V gene TRBV6-5, with D possibly being TRBD1 (5 bases). This CDR3 comprises 16 residues. Germline V gene data show CDR1 as MNHEY and CDR2 as SVGAGI. The germline V and J ends were trimmed by 4 bases and 7 bases, with 22 bases remaining between them.